The 5 T cell receptor beta chains below all came from one sample that was sequenced in a study of cytomegalovirus exposure and HLA in healthy donors. Produced via immunoSEQ multiplex PCR; TCRdb's table is partial and in-frame only. The profile covers 200,000 to 250,000 clones, with about 86% appearing a single time and about 2.8% taken by the ten largest. The sequenced sample consisted of PBMCs. Receptor source: a man aged 18 to 30 in good health and CMV-seronegative.

The chain links TRBV5-1 to TRBJ2-1; the match to TRBD1 covers 8 bases. This CDR3 is 17 amino acids long. Germline CDR1 reads SGHRS; CDR2 reads YFSETQ. The junction had 10 bases not matched to a gene; V was cut back by 0 bases and J by 5 bases. The CDR3 nucleotides are TGCGCCAGCAGCTTGGACCCGTTCAACAGGGGGAACAATGAGCAGTTCTTC. This codes for CASSLDPFNRGNNEQFF.

The chain joins TRBV2 to TRBJ1-5; possible D gene TRBD1, 6 bases. CDR3 length: 14 residues. The germline V gene encodes CDR1 SNHLY and CDR2 FYNNEI. The V gene lost 4 bases and the J gene lost 6 bases, with 13 bases spanning the gap. For the CDR3, the DNA is TGTGCCAGCAGTGGTAATACAGGGAGTCAGCCCCAGCATTTT. This translates into CASSGNTGSQPQHF.

The rearrangement uses TRBV11-2 and TRBJ2-2; D is perhaps TRBD2 (5 bases). The CDR3 spans 15 residues. V lost 3 bases, J lost 5 bases, and 13 bases lay in between. Germline assignment: CDR1 SGHAT and CDR2 FQNNGV. The CDR3 loop reads CASSFGRVRTGELFF. In nucleotides, the CDR3 is TGTGCCAGCAGCTTCGGGCGGGTCCGAACCGGGGAGCTGTTTTTT.

The CDR3 DNA reads as TGTGCCAGCAGCTTCGGGGGAGAGACCCAGTACTTC. Amino acid sequence: CASSFGGETQYF. The rearrangement joins TRBV7-8 to TRBJ2-5; a possible D gene is TRBD2 (6 bases). CDR1 SGHVS and CDR2 FQNEAQ come from the germline V gene. Deletions cut 3 bases from V and 4 bases from J, with 6 bases between. The CDR3 loop spans 12 amino acids.

The rearrangement uses TRBV14 and TRBJ2-3; possible D gene TRBD2, 5 bases. Germline CDR1 SGHDN, CDR2 FVKESK. V was shortened by 5 bases and J by 6 bases, with 18 bases between the two germline ends. The CDR3 consists of 15 residues. Written as DNA, the CDR3 is TGTGCCAGCAGCGCACGGACCGGGATGGATGATACGCAGTATTTT. This encodes CASSARTGMDDTQYF.